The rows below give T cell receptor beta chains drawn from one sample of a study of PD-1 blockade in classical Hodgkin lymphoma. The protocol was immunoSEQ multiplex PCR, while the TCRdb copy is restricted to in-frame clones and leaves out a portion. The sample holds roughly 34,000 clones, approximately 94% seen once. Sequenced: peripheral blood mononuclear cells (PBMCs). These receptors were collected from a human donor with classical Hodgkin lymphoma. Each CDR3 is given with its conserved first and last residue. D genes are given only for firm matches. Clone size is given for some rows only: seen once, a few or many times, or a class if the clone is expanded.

DNA: TGTGCCAGCTCAAGGTTAGCAGGTGAAGCTAGCACAGATACGCAGTATTTT; CDR3: CASSRLAGEASTDTQYF; D: -; V: TRBV18; size: -; J: TRBJ2-3
DNA: TGTGCCAGCAGCTTGGGACAGGGATTATATACTGAAGCTTTCTTT; CDR3: CASSLGQGLYTEAFF; D: TRBD1; V: TRBV5-4; size: -; J: TRBJ1-1
DNA: TGTGCCAGCAGCTCCCCCGAACAGCTTGCAACTAATGAAAAACTGTTTTTT; CDR3: CASSSPEQLATNEKLFF; D: -; V: TRBV5-8; size: -; J: TRBJ1-4
DNA: TGTGCCACCAGCATTGCACGTGAGGGCACGGATACGCAGTATTTT; CDR3: CATSIAREGTDTQYF; D: -; V: TRBV15; size: few; J: TRBJ2-3
DNA: TGTGCCAGCAGGGCTAGACTAGCAGGACTGAATGAGCAGTTCTTC; CDR3: CASRARLAGLNEQFF; D: TRBD2; V: TRBV6-5; size: -; J: TRBJ2-1
DNA: TGTGCCTGGAGTTGGATGGTGAACACTGAAGCTTTCTTT; CDR3: CAWSWMVNTEAFF; D: -; V: TRBV30; size: -; J: TRBJ1-1
DNA: TGTGCCAGCAGCTTGGCGGCCGCAGAAGCTTTCTTT; CDR3: CASSLAAAEAFF; D: -; V: TRBV5-4; size: -; J: TRBJ1-1
DNA: TGTGCCAGCAGTCCTACTGACCGCTTTAGTTTGGCAACTAATGAAAAACTGTTTTTT; CDR3: CASSPTDRFSLATNEKLFF; D: -; V: TRBV28; size: -; J: TRBJ1-4
DNA: TGTGCCAGCAGCTTGCGACCCCCAGCAGATACGCAGTATTTT; CDR3: CASSLRPPADTQYF; D: -; V: TRBV5-4; size: -; J: TRBJ2-3
DNA: TGCAGCGTTTGGAAAGAGACCCAGTACTTC; CDR3: CSVWKETQYF; D: -; V: TRBV29-1; size: -; J: TRBJ2-5
DNA: TGTGCCAGCAGCTTGGCCGGGACAGGGCACGGCTACACCTTC; CDR3: CASSLAGTGHGYTF; D: TRBD1; V: TRBV7-2; size: -; J: TRBJ1-2
DNA: TGTGCCAGCAGTCCCCTGGCTAGAGATACGCAGTATTTT; CDR3: CASSPLARDTQYF; D: -; V: TRBV25-1; size: -; J: TRBJ2-3
DNA: TGTGCCACCAGCAGAGCAGGGGTAGGGACTGAAGCTTTCTTT; CDR3: CATSRAGVGTEAFF; D: -; V: TRBV15; size: few; J: TRBJ1-1
DNA: TGTGCCACCAGCAGAGATGCTCAGGGGAGCACAGATACGCAGTATTTT; CDR3: CATSRDAQGSTDTQYF; D: -; V: TRBV15; size: -; J: TRBJ2-3
DNA: TGTGCCAGCAGTACCCACGGACAGGGCCAAGAGACCCAGTACTTC; CDR3: CASSTHGQGQETQYF; D: TRBD1; V: TRBV28; size: -; J: TRBJ2-5
DNA: TGTGCCAGCAGTTCAATCCCCTCTAACTATGGCTACACCTTC; CDR3: CASSSIPSNYGYTF; D: -; V: TRBV28; size: -; J: TRBJ1-2
DNA: TGTGCCAGCAGTGAGATAGACAGGGGGGGAGAAAAACTGTTTTTT; CDR3: CASSEIDRGGEKLFF; D: TRBD1; V: TRBV2; size: -; J: TRBJ1-4
DNA: TGTGCCATCAGTGGGGGGACAAATTTTTACGAGCAGTACTTC; CDR3: CAISGGTNFYEQYF; D: -; V: TRBV10-3; size: -; J: TRBJ2-7
DNA: TGTGCCAGCAGGCACAGGACGGCGTTAAGTGAAAAACTGTTTTTT; CDR3: CASRHRTALSEKLFF; D: -; V: TRBV6-1; size: -; J: TRBJ1-4
DNA: TGTGCCAGCAGTACCTTCATCTTACGACAAAGTCGGGCCAACGTCCTGACTTTC; CDR3: CASSTFILRQSRANVLTF; D: -; V: TRBV6-9; size: -; J: TRBJ2-6
DNA: TGCGCCAGCAGCCAAGAACCCCTCTACGGGAGCTCCTACAATGAGCAGTTCTTC; CDR3: CASSQEPLYGSSYNEQFF; D: -; V: TRBV4-3; size: -; J: TRBJ2-1
DNA: TGTGCCAGCAGACCGGGACGGGCCGCGGGGCAGCCCCAGCATTTT; CDR3: CASRPGRAAGQPQHF; D: -; V: TRBV2; size: -; J: TRBJ1-5
DNA: TGTGCCAGCAGTTACGGGACAGGGGAGCGGGAGACCCAGTACTTC; CDR3: CASSYGTGERETQYF; D: TRBD1; V: TRBV6-5; size: -; J: TRBJ2-5
DNA: TGTGCCAGCAGTAAACTAGGGGCCGGCGGGGAGCTGTTTTTT; CDR3: CASSKLGAGGELFF; D: -; V: TRBV6-6; size: -; J: TRBJ2-2
DNA: TGTGCCAGCAGTCCATCGCGCGGGGGTGGTGGTAGGGGCGAGCAGTACTTC; CDR3: CASSPSRGGGGRGEQYF; D: TRBD2; V: TRBV2; size: -; J: TRBJ2-7
DNA: TGTGCCAGCAGCCCCCTGGGGGAGGGCTTTAATGAGCAGTTCTTC; CDR3: CASSPLGEGFNEQFF; D: TRBD2; V: TRBV11-3; size: -; J: TRBJ2-1
DNA: TGTGCCAGCTCACCCAGGACCGCCATGAACACTGAAGCTTTCTTT; CDR3: CASSPRTAMNTEAFF; D: -; V: TRBV18; size: -; J: TRBJ1-1
DNA: TGTGCCAGCTCACAGGGGGGAATCTATGGCTACACCTTC; CDR3: CASSQGGIYGYTF; D: -; V: TRBV18; size: -; J: TRBJ1-2
DNA: TGTGCCAGCAGTACTAGACAGGGGGCGGACAATGAGCAGTTCTTC; CDR3: CASSTRQGADNEQFF; D: TRBD1; V: TRBV2; size: -; J: TRBJ2-1
DNA: TGTGCCAGCAGTTTCCAGGGAGGGCCATACTACAATGAGCAGTTCTTC; CDR3: CASSFQGGPYYNEQFF; D: TRBD2; V: TRBV28; size: -; J: TRBJ2-1
DNA: TGTGCCAGCAGCTTTCTAGCGTTAAGTTCCTACGAGCAGTACTTC; CDR3: CASSFLALSSYEQYF; D: -; V: TRBV11-2; size: few; J: TRBJ2-7
DNA: TGTGCCAGCAGTTTTCTAACCCCCTACGGGGAGCAATACAATGAGCAGTTCTTC; CDR3: CASSFLTPYGEQYNEQFF; D: -; V: TRBV28; size: -; J: TRBJ2-1
DNA: TGTGCCAGCAGCGTAGATGGGAGAGGCCAGCCCCAGCATTTT; CDR3: CASSVDGRGQPQHF; D: -; V: TRBV9; size: -; J: TRBJ1-5
DNA: TGTGCCAGCAGATATCAGGGGAGGGACACTGAAGCTTTCTTT; CDR3: CASRYQGRDTEAFF; D: -; V: TRBV2; size: -; J: TRBJ1-1
DNA: TGTGCCAGCAGCTTAGGCGCCGGGGCTGGTTTCACCGGGGAGCTGTTTTTT; CDR3: CASSLGAGAGFTGELFF; D: -; V: TRBV14; size: -; J: TRBJ2-2
DNA: TGTGCCAGCAGCATGGGGTATCAGCCCCAGCATTTT; CDR3: CASSMGYQPQHF; D: -; V: TRBV2; size: -; J: TRBJ1-5
DNA: TGTGCCAGCAGCTTAGTTGGGAGGACCTCCTACAATGAGCAGTTCTTC; CDR3: CASSLVGRTSYNEQFF; D: -; V: TRBV7-2; size: once; J: TRBJ2-1
DNA: TGTGCCAGCAGTGAACAGGGGATCTCCTACGAGCAGTACTTC; CDR3: CASSEQGISYEQYF; D: -; V: TRBV6-1; size: few; J: TRBJ2-7
DNA: TGTGCCAGTAGTATAGATCGAGCTAGCGGGTCCTACGAGCAGTACTTC; CDR3: CASSIDRASGSYEQYF; D: TRBD2; V: TRBV19; size: -; J: TRBJ2-7
DNA: TGTGCCATCACCGCGACAGCAAATTCACCCCTCCACTTT; CDR3: CAITATANSPLHF; D: -; V: TRBV10-3; size: -; J: TRBJ1-6
DNA: TGCGCCAGCAGCCAAGATCGAGGGGCTAGCGGATACGAGCAGTACTTC; CDR3: CASSQDRGASGYEQYF; D: TRBD2; V: TRBV4-3; size: -; J: TRBJ2-7
DNA: TGTGCCAGCAGCTTGGTCAGGACAAATCAGCCCCAGCATTTT; CDR3: CASSLVRTNQPQHF; D: -; V: TRBV5-6; size: -; J: TRBJ1-5
DNA: TGTGCCAGCCCCGGGGTGCCACAGGGCTCAGGGGACACTGAAGCTTTCTTT; CDR3: CASPGVPQGSGDTEAFF; D: -; V: TRBV5-8; size: -; J: TRBJ1-1
DNA: TGTGCCAGCAGGGGGGCAGGGACTCAGCCCCAGCATTTT; CDR3: CASRGAGTQPQHF; D: -; V: TRBV6-1; size: -; J: TRBJ1-5
DNA: TGTGCCAGTAGTCCACCAGGGCCAGGGCAGCCCCAGCATTTT; CDR3: CASSPPGPGQPQHF; D: -; V: TRBV19; size: once; J: TRBJ1-5